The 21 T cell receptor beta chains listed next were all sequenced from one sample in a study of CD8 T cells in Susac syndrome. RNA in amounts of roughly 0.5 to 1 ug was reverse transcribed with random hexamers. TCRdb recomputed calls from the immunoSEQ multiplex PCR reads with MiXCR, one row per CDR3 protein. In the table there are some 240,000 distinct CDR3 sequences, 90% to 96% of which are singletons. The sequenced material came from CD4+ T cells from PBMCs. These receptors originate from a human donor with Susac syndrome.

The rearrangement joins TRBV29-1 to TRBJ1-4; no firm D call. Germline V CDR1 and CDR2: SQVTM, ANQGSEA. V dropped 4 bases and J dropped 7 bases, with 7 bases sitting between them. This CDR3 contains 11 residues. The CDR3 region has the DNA TGCAGCGTTGGACGTGGTGAAAAACTGTTTTTT. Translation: CSVGRGEKLFF.

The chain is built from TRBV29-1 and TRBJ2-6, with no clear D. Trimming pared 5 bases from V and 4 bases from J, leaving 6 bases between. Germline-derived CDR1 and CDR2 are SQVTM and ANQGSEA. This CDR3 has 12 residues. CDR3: CSVQPGANVLTF. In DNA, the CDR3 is TGCAGCGTTCAACCCGGGGCCAACGTCCTGACTTTC.

The CDR3 bases are TGTGCCAGCAGCCAACTCCGGGCCATAGTGGGCTACACCTTC. Residues: CASSQLRAIVGYTF. The chain uses TRBV4-2 and TRBJ1-2, with D unresolved. CDR3 length: 14 residues. Germline V lookup: CDR1 LGHNA, CDR2 YNFKEQ. Trimming pared 2 bases from V and 8 bases from J, leaving 15 bases between.

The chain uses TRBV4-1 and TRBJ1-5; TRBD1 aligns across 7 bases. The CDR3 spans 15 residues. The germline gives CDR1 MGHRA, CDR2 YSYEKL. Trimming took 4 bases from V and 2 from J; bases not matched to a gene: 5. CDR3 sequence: CASSPRDRGNQPQHF. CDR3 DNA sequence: TGCGCCAGCAGCCCCCGGGACAGAGGCAATCAGCCCCAGCATTTT.

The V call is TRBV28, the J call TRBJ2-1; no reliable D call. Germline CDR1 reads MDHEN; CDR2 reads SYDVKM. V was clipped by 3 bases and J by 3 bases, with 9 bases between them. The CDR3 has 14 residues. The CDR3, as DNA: TGTGCCAGCAGTTTGGCCGACTTCTACAATGAGCAGTTCTTC. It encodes CASSLADFYNEQFF. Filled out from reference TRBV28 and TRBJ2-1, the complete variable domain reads DVKVTQSSRYLVKRTGEKVFLECVQDMDHENMFWYRQDPGLGLRLIYFSYDVKMKEKGDIPEGYSVSREKKERFSLILESASTNQTSMYLCASSLADFYNEQFFGPGTRLTVL.

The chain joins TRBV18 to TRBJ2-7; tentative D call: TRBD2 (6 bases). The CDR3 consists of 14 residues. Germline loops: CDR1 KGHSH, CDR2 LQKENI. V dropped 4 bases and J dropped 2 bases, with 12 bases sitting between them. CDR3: CASSRDPGAYEQYF. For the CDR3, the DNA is TGTGCCAGCTCACGGGATCCGGGAGCCTACGAGCAGTACTTC.

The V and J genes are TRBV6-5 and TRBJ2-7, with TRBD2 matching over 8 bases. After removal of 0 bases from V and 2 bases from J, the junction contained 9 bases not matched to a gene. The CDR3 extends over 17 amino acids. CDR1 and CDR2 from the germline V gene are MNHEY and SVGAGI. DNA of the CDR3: TGTGCCAGCAGTTACTCGCGAGCGGGGGAGCCTCCCTACGAGCAGTACTTC. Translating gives CASSYSRAGEPPYEQYF.

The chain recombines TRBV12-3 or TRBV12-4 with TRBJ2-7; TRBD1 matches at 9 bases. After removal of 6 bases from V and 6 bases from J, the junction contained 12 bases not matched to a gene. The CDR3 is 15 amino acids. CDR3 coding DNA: TGTGCCAGCAGCCTAACCGGGACAGGGTACCGCGAGCAGTACTTC. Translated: CASSLTGTGYREQYF.

In nucleotides, the CDR3 is TGTGCCAGCAGCGGTTTAGCGGGAACTGAGCAGTTCTTC. Translating gives CASSGLAGTEQFF. The chain links TRBV9 to TRBJ2-1; 8 bases are a match to TRBD2. Losses at the gene ends were 3 bases for V and 9 bases for J; bases not matched to a gene: 5. Germline-derived CDR1 and CDR2 are SGDLS and YYNGEE. The CDR3 runs 13 residues.

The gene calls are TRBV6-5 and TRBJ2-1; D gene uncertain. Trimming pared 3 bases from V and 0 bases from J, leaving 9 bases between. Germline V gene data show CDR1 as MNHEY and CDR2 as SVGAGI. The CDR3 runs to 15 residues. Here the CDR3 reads CASSYYVSSYNEQFF. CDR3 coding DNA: TGTGCCAGCAGTTATTACGTCAGCTCCTACAATGAGCAGTTCTTC.

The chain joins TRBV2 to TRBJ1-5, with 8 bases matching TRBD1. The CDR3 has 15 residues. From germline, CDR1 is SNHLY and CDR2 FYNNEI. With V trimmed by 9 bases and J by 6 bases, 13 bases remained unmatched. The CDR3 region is CASDKGQGGGQPQHF. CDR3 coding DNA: TGTGCCAGTGACAAAGGACAGGGCGGGGGTCAGCCCCAGCATTTT.

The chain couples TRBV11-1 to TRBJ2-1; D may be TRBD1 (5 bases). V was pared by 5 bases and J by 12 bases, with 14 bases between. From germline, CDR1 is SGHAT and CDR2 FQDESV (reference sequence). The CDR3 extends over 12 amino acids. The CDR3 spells CASSRKGAWQFF. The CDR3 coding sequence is TGTGCCAGCAGCAGGAAAGGGGCCTGGCAGTTCTTC.

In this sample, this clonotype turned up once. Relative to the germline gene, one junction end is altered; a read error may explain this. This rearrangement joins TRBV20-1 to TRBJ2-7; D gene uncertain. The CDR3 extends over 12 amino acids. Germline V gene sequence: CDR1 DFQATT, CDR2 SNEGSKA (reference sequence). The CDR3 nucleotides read TGCAGTGCTGGAGACCACCTCTACGAGCAGTACTTC. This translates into CSAGDHLYEQYF.

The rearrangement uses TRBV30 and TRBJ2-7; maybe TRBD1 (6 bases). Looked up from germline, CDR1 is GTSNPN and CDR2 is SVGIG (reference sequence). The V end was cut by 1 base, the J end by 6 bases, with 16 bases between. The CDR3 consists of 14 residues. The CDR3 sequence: CAWSDWGQGSEQYF. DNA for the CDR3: TGTGCCTGGAGTGATTGGGGCCAGGGGAGCGAGCAGTACTTC. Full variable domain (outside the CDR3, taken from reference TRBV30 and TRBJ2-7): SQTIHQWPATLVQPVGSPLSLECTVEGTSNPNLYWYRQAAGRGLQLLFYSVGIGQISSEVPQNLSASRPQDRQFILSSKKLLLSDSGFYLCAWSDWGQGSEQYFGPGTRLTVT.

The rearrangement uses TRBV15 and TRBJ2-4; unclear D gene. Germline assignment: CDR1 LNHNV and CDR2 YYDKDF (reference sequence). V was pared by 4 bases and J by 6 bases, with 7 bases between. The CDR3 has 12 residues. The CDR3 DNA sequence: TGTGCCACCAGCAACGCTAGAAACATTCAGTACTTC. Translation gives CATSNARNIQYF.

This CDR3 reads CSVVPGQADEKLFF. The CDR3 DNA follows: TGCAGCGTCGTACCGGGACAGGCGGATGAAAAACTGTTTTTT. The chain recombines TRBV29-1 with TRBJ1-4, with TRBD1 identical over 8 bases. Trimming took 6 bases from V and 6 from J; bases not matched to a gene: 9. From germline, CDR1 is SQVTM and CDR2 ANQGSEA. The CDR3 covers 14 residues. The entire variable domain, with the rest obtained from reference TRBV29-1 and TRBJ1-4, is as follows: SAVISQKPSRDICQRGTSLTIQCQVDSQVTMMFWYRQQPGQSLTLIATANQGSEATYESGFVIDKFPISRPNLTFSTLTVSNMSPEDSSIYLCSVVPGQADEKLFFGSGTQLSVL.

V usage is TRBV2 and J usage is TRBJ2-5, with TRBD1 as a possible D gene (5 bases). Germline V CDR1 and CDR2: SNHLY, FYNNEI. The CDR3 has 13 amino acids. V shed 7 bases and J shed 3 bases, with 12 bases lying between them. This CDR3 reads CASKVRVEETQYF. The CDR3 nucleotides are TGTGCCAGCAAGGTCAGGGTGGAAGAGACCCAGTACTTC.

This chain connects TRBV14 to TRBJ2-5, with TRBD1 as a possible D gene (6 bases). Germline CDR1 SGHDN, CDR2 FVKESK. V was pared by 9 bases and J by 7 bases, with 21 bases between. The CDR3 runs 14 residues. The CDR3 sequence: CASTGSGQFGTQYF. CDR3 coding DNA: TGTGCCAGTACAGGGTCGGGACAATTTGGGACCCAGTACTTC.

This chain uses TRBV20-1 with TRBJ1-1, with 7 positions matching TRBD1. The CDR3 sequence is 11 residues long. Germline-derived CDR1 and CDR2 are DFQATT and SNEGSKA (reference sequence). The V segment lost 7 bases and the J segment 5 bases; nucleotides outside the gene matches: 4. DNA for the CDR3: TGCAGTGTGTACAGGGGAACTGAAGCTTTCTTT. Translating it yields CSVYRGTEAFF.

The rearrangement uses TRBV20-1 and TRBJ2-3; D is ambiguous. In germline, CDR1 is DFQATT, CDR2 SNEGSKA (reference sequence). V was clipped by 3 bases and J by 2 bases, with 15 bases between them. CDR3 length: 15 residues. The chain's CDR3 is CSARIGGPNTDTQYF. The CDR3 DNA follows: TGCAGTGCTAGGATTGGCGGTCCTAACACAGATACGCAGTATTTT.

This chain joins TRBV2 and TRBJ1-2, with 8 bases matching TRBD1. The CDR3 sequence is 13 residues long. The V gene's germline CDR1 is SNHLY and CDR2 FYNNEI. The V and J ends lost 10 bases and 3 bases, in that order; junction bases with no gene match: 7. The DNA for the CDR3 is TGTGCCACCGAGACAGGGGTAGACTATGGCTACACCTTC. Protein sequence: CATETGVDYGYTF.